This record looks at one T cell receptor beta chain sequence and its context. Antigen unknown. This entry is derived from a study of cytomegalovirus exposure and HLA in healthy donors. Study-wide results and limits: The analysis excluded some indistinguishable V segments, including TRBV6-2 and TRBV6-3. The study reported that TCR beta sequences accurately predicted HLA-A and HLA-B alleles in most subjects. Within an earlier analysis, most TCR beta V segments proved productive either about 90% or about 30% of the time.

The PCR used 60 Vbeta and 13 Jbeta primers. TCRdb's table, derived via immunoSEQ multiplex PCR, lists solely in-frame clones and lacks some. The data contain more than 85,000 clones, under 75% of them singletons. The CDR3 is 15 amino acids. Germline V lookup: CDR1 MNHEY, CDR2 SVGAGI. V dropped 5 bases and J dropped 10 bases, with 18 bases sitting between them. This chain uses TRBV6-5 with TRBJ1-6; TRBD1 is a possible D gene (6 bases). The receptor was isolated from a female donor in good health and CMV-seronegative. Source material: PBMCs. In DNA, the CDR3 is TGTGCCAGCAGTGTTACAGGGAGCGGCGGATCACCCCTCCACTTT. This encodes CASSVTGSGGSPLHF.